This T cell receptor (beta chain) was sequenced during a study of cytomegalovirus exposure and HLA in healthy donors. About this clone itself: Its antigen is still unknown.

The CDR3 consists of 15 residues. V lost 0 bases and J lost 10; bases outside the gene matches: 12. CDR1 SGHRS and CDR2 YFSETQ come from the germline V gene. Study observations and caveats: Rare sequences made up most TCRs, while some public TCRs were found in many donors. Sequences of the TCR beta chain were said to predict the HLA-A and HLA-B alleles of most subjects accurately. Some V segments, TRBV6-2 and TRBV6-3 among them, were indistinguishable and were therefore excluded.

Primers: 60 Vbeta forward and 13 Jbeta reverse. TCRdb's copy holds only in-frame clones and misses some; the assay was immunoSEQ multiplex PCR. The table lists under 200,000 clones, about 88% of them singletons, with approximately 2% in the top ten. The chain carries TRBV5-1 and TRBJ1-1, with 7 bases fitting TRBD1. The sequence was obtained from a woman between 18 and 29 years old in good health and CMV-seronegative. The sequenced sample consisted of PBMCs. The CDR3 sequence: CASSLARQGTRGAFF. CDR3 DNA sequence: TGCGCCAGCAGCTTGGCGAGACAGGGAACTCGTGGAGCTTTCTTT.